This T cell receptor beta chain was captured in a study of cytomegalovirus exposure and HLA in healthy donors. Study outcomes and limitations: An analysis was carried out later, and it reportedly showed fewer N-insertions in an Asian-associated ancestry cluster than the approximately 710-donor mean.

Germline values: CDR1 LGHNA, CDR2 YSLEER. CDR3 size: 18 residues. Germline trimming cut 1 base from V and 1 base from J; bases unmatched to any gene: 8. The PCR had 60 Vbeta and 13 Jbeta primers. Profiled with immunoSEQ multiplex PCR; TCRdb holds only in-frame clones, not every one. The table has approximately 76,000 clones, roughly 73% seen once. For this clone: Its antigen is currently unknown.

Sample: PBMCs. The chain links TRBV4-3 to TRBJ2-2, with 8 positions matching TRBD2. The sequence was obtained from a middle-aged woman in good health and CMV-seropositive. The CDR3 sequence: CASSQVGSTSGNTGELFF. The CDR3 DNA reads as TGCGCCAGCAGCCAAGTCGGGTCAACTAGCGGGAACACCGGGGAGCTGTTTTTT.